Each of the 14 T cell receptor beta chains below was sequenced from the same sample in a study of T-cell reconstitution after alpha-beta-depleted transplantation in children. During its preparation, the TCRbeta library received unique molecular identifiers. TCRdb re-derived calls from the PCR reads in MiXCR, one entry per CDR3 protein. The sample yields about 440,000 distinct CDR3 sequences, around two fifths seen once. The material sequenced was PBMCs, taken before TCRalphabeta/CD19-depleted stem cell transplant. These receptor sequences come from a girl aged 2-15 years with aplastic anemia, due to receive a stem cell transplant.

CDR3 residues: CASSFAGGPAEQFF. The DNA of the CDR3 is TGTGCCAGCAGCTTTGCGGGGGGGCCAGCTGAGCAGTTCTTC. V is TRBV7-2 and J is TRBJ2-1; 9 bases are shared with TRBD2. Germline trimming cut 3 bases from V and 9 bases from J; bases unmatched to any gene: 6. This CDR3 spans 14 amino acids. From germline, CDR1 is SGHTA and CDR2 FQGNSA.

In this sample, this clonotype turned up many times. This chain links TRBV5-1 with TRBJ1-5, with a tentative D call TRBD1 (5 bases). V shed 4 bases and J shed 6 bases, with 17 bases lying between them. CDR1 SGHRS and CDR2 YFSETQ come from the germline V gene. CDR3 length: 15 amino acids. This chain's CDR3 is CASSPDSTGAQPQHF. In DNA form, the CDR3 reads TGCGCCAGCAGCCCCGACTCCACCGGGGCTCAGCCCCAGCATTTT.

The chain recombines TRBV6-5 with TRBJ2-7, with TRBD2 matching 9 bases. V shed 3 bases and J 2 bases; nucleotides not matched to a gene: 5. This CDR3 contains 15 residues. Germline V gives CDR1 MNHEY, CDR2 SVGAGI. The CDR3 is CASSYTSGLTYEQYF. The CDR3 coding sequence is TGTGCCAGCAGTTATACTAGCGGGCTCACCTACGAGCAGTACTTC.

In this sample, this clonotype turned up a few times. The genes are TRBV5-1 and TRBJ2-2; 8 nucleotides agree with TRBD2. Trimming took 2 bases from V and 0 from J; bases not matched to a gene: 6. The CDR3 has 17 amino acids. Per the germline V gene, CDR1 is SGHRS and CDR2 is YFSETQ. CDR3 sequence reads: CASSLSGSGANTGELFF. DNA for the CDR3: TGCGCCAGCAGCTTAAGCGGGAGTGGCGCGAACACCGGGGAGCTGTTTTTT.

This clonotype was seen a handful of times. The chain combines TRBV20-1 with TRBJ2-7; 7 nucleotides line up with TRBD1. In germline, CDR1 is DFQATT, CDR2 SNEGSKA (reference sequence). Trimming removed 5 bases from V and 2 bases from J; junction bases left unmatched: 6. The CDR3 is 13 amino acids. CDR3 sequence: CSAVGQVAYEQYF. The CDR3 DNA reads TGCAGTGCTGTCGGACAGGTAGCCTACGAGCAGTACTTC.

This clonotype has more than one count but fewer than ten. The chain joins TRBV11-1 to TRBJ2-7; TRBD2 aligns across 9 bases. This CDR3 region has 15 residues. V was clipped by 3 bases and J by 4 bases; unmatched bases: 7. In germline, CDR1 is SGHAT, CDR2 FQDESV (reference sequence). The CDR3: CASSLGGRARYEQYF. The CDR3 DNA reads TGTGCCAGCAGCTTGGGCGGGAGGGCCAGGTACGAGCAGTACTTC.

The chain combines TRBV4-3 with TRBJ2-5; TRBD2 matches 12 bases. This CDR3 contains 17 residues. CDR1 and CDR2 (germline): LGHNA, YSLEER. After removal of 0 bases from V and 4 bases from J, the junction contained 6 bases not matched to a gene. The CDR3 nucleotides are TGCGCCAGCAGCCAAGAGACTAGCGGGAGCAATCCAGAGACCCAGTACTTC. This codes for CASSQETSGSNPETQYF.

The chain links TRBV5-4 to TRBJ2-6; D unclear. CDR3 length: 18 residues. Trimming cost V 4 bases and J 0 bases, with 17 bases left between them. Germline-derived CDR1 and CDR2 are SGHNT and YYREEE (reference sequence). Written as DNA, the CDR3 is TGTGCCAGCAGCAAACTCGGAGCAGACATCTCTGGGGCCAACGTCCTGACTTTC. Translated: CASSKLGADISGANVLTF.

This clonotype was seen at least ten times. The V gene is TRBV20-1, the J gene TRBJ2-1; D is possibly TRBD2 (6 bases). Per the germline V gene, CDR1 is DFQATT and CDR2 is SNEGSKA (reference sequence). This CDR3 region has 16 residues. V lost 0 bases and J lost 0, with 12 bases in between. CDR3 nucleotides: TGCAGTGCTAGAGATCCAGCGGGCAGCTCCTACAATGAGCAGTTCTTC. This gives the protein CSARDPAGSSYNEQFF.

The V call is TRBV20-1, the J call TRBJ2-7, with 7 bases aligning to TRBD2. After removal of 2 bases from V and 3 bases from J, the junction contained 7 bases not matched to a gene. The CDR3 consists of 14 residues. Germline CDR1 is DFQATT and CDR2 is SNEGSKA (reference sequence). CDR3 region: CSARHFASGYEQYF. The CDR3 DNA is TGCAGTGCTAGACATTTCGCTAGCGGCTACGAGCAGTACTTC.

This clonotype came up many times. The genes are TRBV12-3 or TRBV12-4 and TRBJ2-1, with D perhaps TRBD2 (5 bases). Between the trimmed V and J ends, which lost 5 bases and 0 bases, there was a span of 11 bases. The CDR3 is 15 amino acids. In DNA form, the CDR3 reads TGTGCCAGCAGTCTAACTAGGAGCTCCTACAATGAGCAGTTCTTC. Translating gives CASSLTRSSYNEQFF.

This clonotype came up many times. V gene TRBV6-2 or TRBV6-3 combines with J gene TRBJ1-2; the D is unclear. V lost 8 bases and J 8 bases, leaving 9 bases between the germline ends. The germline gives CDR1 MNHEY, CDR2 SVGEGT. This CDR3 contains 10 residues. The CDR3 loop is CASGRGGYTF. CDR3 nucleotides: TGTGCCAGCGGCCGGGGAGGCTACACCTTC.

The chain combines TRBV7-2 with TRBJ1-3; D might be TRBD1 (5 bases). Germline CDR1 SGHTA, CDR2 FQGNSA. This CDR3 spans 16 amino acids. V lost 2 bases and J lost 2, with 13 bases in between. CDR3 nucleotide sequence: TGTGCCAGCAGCTTAAGAGGGACTGCCGCTGGAAACACCATATATTTT. Translating gives CASSLRGTAAGNTIYF.

This chain uses TRBV20-1 with TRBJ2-2; no definite D call. Germline values: CDR1 DFQATT, CDR2 SNEGSKA (reference sequence). Trimming stripped 1 base from V and 8 bases from J, with 14 bases between. The CDR3 runs 14 residues. The DNA for the CDR3 is TGCAGTGCTAGAGTTTTAACGAGACGGGGGGAGCTGTTTTTT. Translation gives CSARVLTRRGELFF.